This note documents a single TCR beta chain sequence. V lost 3 bases and J lost 1, with 6 bases in between. Germline V gene data show CDR1 as SGHAT and CDR2 as FQDESV (reference sequence). This CDR3 contains 13 residues. The data were obtained in a study of T-cell memory formation after mild COVID-19. TCRdb fed the 5' RACE reads into MiXCR, producing one record per CDR3 protein. Found here are about 180,000 distinct CDR3 sequences, 16% of them singletons; the top ten hold 2% to 2.5%. This clonotype was sampled from an adult woman who had mild COVID-19 (a few samples of this study predate the infection). Cell type and time point are not known. The V call is TRBV11-1, the J call TRBJ1-1; unclear D gene. Sequenced: PBMCs or a T cell subset sorted from them (not recorded which). The CDR3 loop reads CASSFQANTEAFF. The CDR3 DNA sequence: TGTGCCAGCAGCTTCCAGGCGAACACTGAAGCTTTCTTT.